The rows below give T cell receptor beta chains drawn from one sample of a study of T-cell reconstitution after alpha-beta-depleted transplantation in children. TCRdb recomputed calls from the PCR reads with MiXCR, one row per CDR3 protein. Of 530,000 or so distinct CDR3 sequences listed, approximately 30% are singletons. Sequences were derived from PBMCs, sampled before TCRalphabeta/CD19-depleted stem cell transplant. Receptors were obtained from a boy under three years old with Wiskott-Aldrich syndrome, due to receive a stem cell transplant. The CDR3 runs from the conserved cysteine through the conserved F or W. A D gene is named only where the DNA matches it firmly. Some rows mark clone size as missing; the rest say once, few, many or name a class of expanded clone.

cdr3_nt cdr3_aa v_call d_call j_call clone_size
TGCAGTGCTCCGGGACAGAGTAATGAAAAACTGTTTTTT CSAPGQSNEKLFF TRBV20-1 TRBD1 TRBJ1-4 -
TGCAGTGCTAGAGACGCTGACAGGGACAGGCAGCCCCAGCATTTT CSARDADRDRQPQHF TRBV20-1 TRBD1 TRBJ1-5 few
TGTGCCAGCAGCGTAGGACAACGGTTCCCCTACAATGAGCAGTTCTTC CASSVGQRFPYNEQFF TRBV9 - TRBJ2-1 -
TGTGCCAGCAGGGAAGGGGAGGAAAAACTGTTTTTT CASREGEEKLFF TRBV12-3/TRBV12-4 - TRBJ1-4 -
TGCGCCAGCAGCTTGACAGTGGAATCCTACGAGCAGTACTTC CASSLTVESYEQYF TRBV5-1 - TRBJ2-7 -
TGTGCCAGTACCACCGGGACTCTCTACGAGCAGTACTTC CASTTGTLYEQYF TRBV28 - TRBJ2-7 few
TGTGCCATCAGTGAGTCTGGTTTCGCCAATGAGCAGTTCTTC CAISESGFANEQFF TRBV10-3 - TRBJ2-1 -
TGCAGCGTCTTACGACACCGCCGAGACAGTCCCTACAATGAGCAGTTCTTC CSVLRHRRDSPYNEQFF TRBV29-1 - TRBJ2-1 -
TGTGCCAGCAGCGACCAGGACAGGGCGAACACTGAAGCTTTCTTT CASSDQDRANTEAFF TRBV7-9 TRBD1 TRBJ1-1 -
TGTGCCACCAGCGGATGGGACAGGGAGGAAAACGAGCAGTACTTC CATSGWDREENEQYF TRBV15 TRBD1 TRBJ2-7 few
TGCAGCGTTGAGAGGCACAATGAGCAGTTCTTC CSVERHNEQFF TRBV29-1 - TRBJ2-1 few
TGCAGCGTTGATGGGACTAGCGGGGGGTGGAATGAGCAGTTCTTC CSVDGTSGGWNEQFF TRBV29-1 TRBD2 TRBJ2-1 -
TGCAGCGTTGCCCCCTTGAGGGAGGCTGAGCAGTTCTTC CSVAPLREAEQFF TRBV29-1 - TRBJ2-1 few
TGCAGCGCCGGGGCTCGCGGGAGCACAGATACGCAGTATTTT CSAGARGSTDTQYF TRBV29-1 - TRBJ2-3 few
TGTGCCAGCAGCGTTGGACAGGGCTATTATGAAAAACTGTTTTTT CASSVGQGYYEKLFF TRBV7-9 TRBD1 TRBJ1-4 -
TGTGCCATCAGTGAGGGACAGAACTATGGCTACACCTTC CAISEGQNYGYTF TRBV10-3 - TRBJ1-2 few
TGCAGTGCTGCACCCAGGGGGCCTGGAAACACCATATATTTT CSAAPRGPGNTIYF TRBV20-1 TRBD1 TRBJ1-3 -
TGCGCCAGCAGCCAAACCCCACGTGGCAGGGGAAACACAGATACGCAGTATTTT CASSQTPRGRGNTDTQYF TRBV4-1 - TRBJ2-3 -
TGTGCCAGCAGTAAAACCGGGACCCAGTACTTC CASSKTGTQYF TRBV27 - TRBJ2-5 -
TGTGCCAGCAGTTTACGGATTAGCTCTGGAAACACCATATATTTT CASSLRISSGNTIYF TRBV28 - TRBJ1-3 few
TGTGCCAGTAGGGCTTGGGACTGGGGGACCTACGAGCAGTACTTC CASRAWDWGTYEQYF TRBV5-6 - TRBJ2-7 -
TGTGCCAGCAGCCATCGAGGACTAGCGAGCTTATACAATGAGCAGTTCTTC CASSHRGLASLYNEQFF TRBV3-1 TRBD2 TRBJ2-1 -
TGTGCCAGCAGTTACTTCTCCAGGTCGGGTGAAGCTTTCTTT CASSYFSRSGEAFF TRBV6-2/TRBV6-3 - TRBJ1-1 -
TGTGCCGGTATCTTCCGGGACTACACTCCCCATGAGCAGTTCTTC CAGIFRDYTPHEQFF TRBV7-6 TRBD2 TRBJ2-1 once
TGCGCCAGCAGGGACAAAACCTACGAGCAGTACTTC CASRDKTYEQYF TRBV10-2 - TRBJ2-7 many
TGCAGTGCTCAGCGGGGGGTGTACAATGAGCAGTTCTTC CSAQRGVYNEQFF TRBV20-1 TRBD2 TRBJ2-1 -
TGCAGTGCTACCTTGACAGGGGCTTTCACTGAAGCTTTCTTT CSATLTGAFTEAFF TRBV20-1 TRBD1 TRBJ1-1 -
TGTGCCACCAGCAGAGTGAGGGGGCTATCCGAGCAGTACTTC CATSRVRGLSEQYF TRBV15 TRBD1 TRBJ2-7 few